Listed below are T cell receptor beta chains from one sample, sequenced in a study of early T cells in non-severe SARS-CoV-2 infection. TCRdb re-analysed the 5' RACE reads in MiXCR, keeping a single row per CDR3 protein. This table holds about 110,000 distinct CDR3 sequences, around 10% found once. The sample was whole blood. The receptors originated from an adult who was a healthcare worker with PCR-confirmed SARS-CoV-2 infection or an uninfected control (not recorded which). CDR3s include the opening cysteine and the closing phenylalanine or tryptophan. A D gene is named only where the DNA matches it firmly. Clone size is stated in some rows and not others, as once, few, many or a class when expanded.

CDR3 length: 14; clone size: NA; V gene: TRBV15; D gene: TRBD2; J gene: TRBJ2-7; CDR3 protein: CATSRFSGGDEQYF; CDR3 DNA: TGTGCCACCAGCAGATTTAGCGGGGGGGACGAGCAGTACTTC
CDR3 length: 13; clone size: few; V gene: TRBV28; D gene: NA; J gene: TRBJ1-3; CDR3 protein: CASRSGEVDTIYF; CDR3 DNA: TGTGCCAGCAGAAGCGGGGAGGTCGACACCATATATTTT
CDR3 length: 18; clone size: few; V gene: TRBV18; D gene: NA; J gene: TRBJ2-5; CDR3 protein: CASSPQPPGPRDQETQYF; CDR3 DNA: TGTGCCAGCTCACCACAGCCCCCCGGACCGAGGGACCAAGAGACCCAGTACTTC
CDR3 length: 12; clone size: few; V gene: TRBV20-1; D gene: NA; J gene: TRBJ2-3; CDR3 protein: CTLARGSDTQYF; CDR3 DNA: TGCACCCTGGCCAGGGGCTCCGATACGCAGTATTTT
CDR3 length: 12; clone size: NA; V gene: TRBV20-1; D gene: NA; J gene: TRBJ1-4; CDR3 protein: CSAGTTGEKLFF; CDR3 DNA: TGCAGCGCCGGGACAACTGGTGAAAAACTGTTTTTT
CDR3 length: 16; clone size: few; V gene: TRBV11-3; D gene: NA; J gene: TRBJ2-1; CDR3 protein: CASSPVKRKTYNEQFF; CDR3 DNA: TGTGCTAGCAGCCCCGTTAAGCGTAAGACCTACAATGAGCAGTTCTTC
CDR3 length: 15; clone size: few; V gene: TRBV25-1; D gene: NA; J gene: TRBJ2-1; CDR3 protein: CASSELDSYYNEQFF; CDR3 DNA: TGTGCCAGCAGTGAACTGGACAGCTATTACAATGAGCAGTTCTTC
CDR3 length: 14; clone size: many; V gene: TRBV24-1; D gene: NA; J gene: TRBJ2-2; CDR3 protein: CATSEIQTPGELFF; CDR3 DNA: TGTGCCACCAGTGAAATCCAGACCCCCGGGGAGCTGTTTTTT
CDR3 length: 16; clone size: few; V gene: TRBV5-1; D gene: TRBD1; J gene: TRBJ1-1; CDR3 protein: CASSTGDSTRNTEAFF; CDR3 DNA: TGCGCCAGCAGCACGGGGGACAGTACAAGGAACACTGAAGCTTTCTTT
CDR3 length: 13; clone size: few; V gene: TRBV11-2; D gene: NA; J gene: TRBJ1-1; CDR3 protein: CASSLKADTEAFF; CDR3 DNA: TGTGCCAGCAGCTTAAAGGCGGACACTGAAGCTTTCTTT
CDR3 length: 13; clone size: few; V gene: TRBV5-1; D gene: NA; J gene: TRBJ2-2; CDR3 protein: CASSTSQTGELFF; CDR3 DNA: TGCGCCAGCAGCACGTCCCAGACCGGGGAGCTGTTTTTT
CDR3 length: 15; clone size: NA; V gene: TRBV6-6; D gene: NA; J gene: TRBJ2-7; CDR3 protein: CASSYLVAGDYEQYF; CDR3 DNA: TGTGCCAGCAGTTACTTGGTTGCCGGAGACTACGAGCAGTACTTC
CDR3 length: 12; clone size: many; V gene: TRBV11-1; D gene: NA; J gene: TRBJ1-1; CDR3 protein: CASSLGPVKAFF; CDR3 DNA: TGTGCCAGCAGCTTAGGTCCGGTGAAAGCTTTCTTT
CDR3 length: 14; clone size: NA; V gene: TRBV4-2; D gene: NA; J gene: TRBJ2-2; CDR3 protein: CASSQGVGSGELFF; CDR3 DNA: TGTGCCAGCAGCCAAGGGGTCGGATCCGGGGAGCTGTTTTTT
CDR3 length: 15; clone size: few; V gene: TRBV5-3; D gene: TRBD2; J gene: TRBJ2-1; CDR3 protein: CARSFPSGSGVEQFF; CDR3 DNA: TGTGCCAGAAGCTTCCCAAGCGGGAGTGGCGTTGAGCAGTTCTTC
CDR3 length: 15; clone size: NA; V gene: TRBV7-8; D gene: TRBD2; J gene: TRBJ2-2; CDR3 protein: CASSTLAGNTGELFF; CDR3 DNA: TGTGCCAGCAGCACCCTAGCGGGGAACACCGGGGAGCTGTTTTTT
CDR3 length: 15; clone size: few; V gene: TRBV18; D gene: TRBD2; J gene: TRBJ2-1; CDR3 protein: CASSRGLAGGDEQFF; CDR3 DNA: TGTGCCAGCTCTCGGGGACTAGCGGGAGGCGATGAGCAGTTCTTC
CDR3 length: 18; clone size: NA; V gene: TRBV20-1; D gene: NA; J gene: TRBJ2-3; CDR3 protein: CSARDEVPGRFFVDTQYF; CDR3 DNA: TGCAGTGCTAGAGATGAGGTACCCGGGAGATTTTTCGTGGATACGCAGTATTTT
CDR3 length: 12; clone size: NA; V gene: TRBV21-1; D gene: NA; J gene: TRBJ2-7; CDR3 protein: CASSKALETSLF; CDR3 DNA: TGTGCCAGCAGCAAAGCGCTTGAAACGTCCCTCTTC
CDR3 length: 14; clone size: few; V gene: TRBV7-9; D gene: TRBD1; J gene: TRBJ2-7; CDR3 protein: CASSFTGGRNEQYF; CDR3 DNA: TGTGCCAGCAGCTTTACAGGGGGCAGGAACGAGCAGTACTTC
CDR3 length: 16; clone size: NA; V gene: TRBV15; D gene: TRBD2; J gene: TRBJ2-7; CDR3 protein: CATRDPSGGSSYEQYF; CDR3 DNA: TGTGCCACCAGAGACCCCAGCGGGGGAAGCTCCTACGAGCAGTACTTC
CDR3 length: 15; clone size: NA; V gene: TRBV30; D gene: NA; J gene: TRBJ2-1; CDR3 protein: CAWSPGTRGYNEQFF; CDR3 DNA: TGTGCCTGGAGTCCCGGGACAAGGGGATACAATGAGCAGTTCTTC
CDR3 length: 12; clone size: many; V gene: TRBV7-9; D gene: NA; J gene: TRBJ2-1; CDR3 protein: CASSLVRNEQFF; CDR3 DNA: TGTGCCAGCAGCTTAGTACGGAATGAGCAGTTCTTC
CDR3 length: 12; clone size: NA; V gene: TRBV29-1; D gene: NA; J gene: TRBJ1-2; CDR3 protein: CSSTTGANGYTF; CDR3 DNA: TGCAGCTCAACCACCGGGGCCAATGGCTACACCTTC
CDR3 length: 16; clone size: NA; V gene: TRBV12-3/TRBV12-4; D gene: TRBD1; J gene: TRBJ1-5; CDR3 protein: CASSFGRGRSGQPQHF; CDR3 DNA: TGTGCCAGCAGTTTCGGCAGGGGGCGCTCAGGCCAGCCCCAGCATTTT
CDR3 length: 12; clone size: many; V gene: TRBV20-1; D gene: NA; J gene: TRBJ1-2; CDR3 protein: CSARGPGLDVDF; CDR3 DNA: TGCAGTGCTAGAGGGCCAGGGCTGGATGTGGACTTC